These 30 T cell receptor beta chains originate from one sample sequenced in a study of cytomegalovirus exposure and HLA in healthy donors. This table comes from immunoSEQ multiplex PCR, and its TCRdb copy is limited to in-frame clones, with some not included. The sample shows about 76,000 clones, roughly 94% of them seen only once. The sequencing input was PBMCs. The origin of the receptors is a woman under 30 in good health and CMV-seropositive.

In nucleotides, the CDR3 is TGTGCCAGCAGCAAACAAAGCGGGGGCCGGACTGAAGCTTTCTTT. Its translation is CASSKQSGGRTEAFF. The rearrangement uses TRBV21-1 and TRBJ1-1. TRBV21-1 is given as a pseudogene. CDR3 length: 15 residues.

The CDR3 is CASSPDRDGNQPQHF. As DNA, the CDR3 is TGTGCCAGCTCACCGGACAGGGATGGCAATCAGCCCCAGCATTTT. This chain connects TRBV18 to TRBJ1-5; 8 positions agree with TRBD1. Germline values: CDR1 KGHSH, CDR2 LQKENI. Trimming cost V 3 bases and J 2 bases; bases outside gene matches: 3. The CDR3 is 15 residues long.

This clone was seen just once. The V gene is TRBV6-1, the J gene TRBJ2-2; tentatively, D is TRBD2 (6 bases). The germline V gene has CDR1 MNHNS and CDR2 SASEGT. This CDR3 region has 13 residues. V was clipped by 7 bases and J by 4 bases, with 10 bases between them. The CDR3 loop is CASTGASTGELFF. The DNA for the CDR3 is TGTGCCAGCACGGGAGCCTCCACCGGGGAGCTGTTTTTT.

This sequence joins TRBV7-9 and TRBJ2-1; maybe TRBD1 (6 bases). The length of the CDR3 is 14 residues. CDR1 and CDR2 from the germline V gene are SEHNR and FQNEAQ (reference sequence). Trimming left V 1 base short and J 5 bases short, with 9 bases between. The CDR3 here is CASSLVQGDNEQFF. DNA of the CDR3: TGTGCCAGCAGCTTAGTACAGGGTGACAATGAGCAGTTCTTC. The whole variable domain, filled in from reference TRBV7-9 and TRBJ2-1, reads DTGVSQNPRHKITKRGQNVTFRCDPISEHNRLYWYRQTLGQGPEFLTYFQNEAQLEKSRLLSDRFSAERPKGSFSTLEIQRTEQGDSAMYLCASSLVQGDNEQFFGPGTRLTVL.

This chain connects TRBV5-5 to TRBJ1-2; 7 positions agree with TRBD1. V was pared by 2 bases and J by 6 bases, with 1 base of the junction left unmatched. The CDR3 runs to 12 residues. Germline V gene lookup returns CDR1 SGHKS and CDR2 YYEKEE (reference sequence). CDR3 sequence (DNA): TGTGCCAGCAGCTTACAGGGGAATGGCTACACCTTC. It encodes CASSLQGNGYTF.

This chain connects TRBV7-9 to TRBJ1-5; D gene uncertain. Germline V gene data show CDR1 as SEHNR and CDR2 as FQNEAQ (reference sequence). The germline V and J ends were trimmed by 5 bases and 6 bases, with 11 bases remaining between them. The CDR3 has 13 amino acids. CDR3 sequence reads: CASSRDAGQPQHF. The CDR3 coding sequence is TGTGCCAGCAGCCGAGACGCGGGTCAGCCCCAGCATTTT.

This rearrangement joins TRBV7-9 to TRBJ2-5; D may be TRBD2 (8 bases). The CDR3 is 16 residues long. V was clipped by 10 bases and J by 1 base, with 22 bases between them. Germline V CDR1 and CDR2: SEHNR, FQNEAQ (reference sequence). CDR3 nucleotides: TGTGCCACCAAGCAAACGGGGGGGACAGCCCAAGAGACCCAGTACTTC. The encoded protein is CATKQTGGTAQETQYF.

The chain uses TRBV13 and TRBJ2-3, with 7 bases fitting TRBD2. Losses at the gene ends were 4 bases for V and 2 bases for J; bases not matched to a gene: 9. Germline CDR1 is PRHDT and CDR2 is FYEKMQ (reference sequence). This CDR3 has 16 residues. CDR3 region: CASSSWTSVVTDTQYF. The CDR3 nucleotides read TGTGCCAGCAGCTCATGGACTAGTGTGGTCACAGATACGCAGTATTTT.

This rearrangement joins TRBV7-2 to TRBJ2-3; D is perhaps TRBD1 (5 bases). The CDR3 consists of 15 residues. V was trimmed by 6 bases and J by 4 bases, leaving 17 bases between them. Germline lookup yields CDR1 SGHTA and CDR2 FQGNSA. The CDR3 DNA is TGTGCCAGCAGGTCGAAAGGGGTCTCAGCAGATACGCAGTATTTT. The encoded protein is CASRSKGVSADTQYF.

The CDR3 DNA follows: TGTGCCAGCAGCCCGGACAGGGGGAACGCGGAAAACGTCTACAATGAGCAGTTCTTC. Its translation is CASSPDRGNAENVYNEQFF. The chain joins TRBV5-8 to TRBJ2-1; 10 nucleotides match TRBD1. The CDR3 covers 19 residues. After removal of 4 bases from V and 3 bases from J, the junction contained 16 bases not matched to a gene. The germline gives CDR1 SGHTS, CDR2 YDEGEE.

The chain joins TRBV28 to TRBJ1-5; D not certain. Germline V gives CDR1 MDHEN, CDR2 SYDVKM. This CDR3 is 14 amino acids long. Trimming removed 3 bases at V and 0 bases at J, with 6 bases between. The CDR3: CASSLASSNQPQHF. CDR3 coding DNA: TGTGCCAGCAGTTTGGCCAGTAGCAATCAGCCCCAGCATTTT.

This chain joins TRBV5-1 and TRBJ1-2, with 11 bases aligning to TRBD1. Per germline, CDR1 SGHRS and CDR2 YFSETQ. The V and J ends lost 0 bases and 8 bases, in that order; junction bases with no gene match: 6. This CDR3 has 15 residues. The CDR3 reads CASSLEGQGEQGYTF. The CDR3 nucleotides read TGCGCCAGCAGCTTGGAGGGACAGGGGGAACAAGGCTACACCTTC.

The chain links TRBV2 to TRBJ1-4, with 9 nucleotides matching TRBD1. CDR1 SNHLY and CDR2 FYNNEI come from the germline V gene. There are 15 residues in the CDR3. V lost 8 bases and J lost 7; bases outside the gene matches: 11. CDR3 in amino acids: CASVGRDREGEKLFF. CDR3 in DNA: TGTGCCAGCGTAGGCCGGGACAGGGAAGGTGAAAAACTGTTTTTT.

The J gene is TRBJ1-2, the V gene TRBV5-8, with TRBD1 as a possible D gene (6 bases). The V end lost 1 base, the J end lost 6 bases, and 16 bases lay between the germline ends. Per germline, CDR1 SGHTS and CDR2 YDEGEE. The CDR3 sequence is 15 residues long. The DNA for the CDR3 is TGTGCCAGCAGCTTGCAAGCCAGGGGTGGTGATGGCTACACCTTC. Amino acids: CASSLQARGGDGYTF.

The V and J genes are TRBV19 and TRBJ2-7, with 8 positions matching TRBD2. Trimming cost V 5 bases and J 0 bases; bases outside gene matches: 3. The CDR3 loop spans 14 amino acids. CDR1 is LNHDA and CDR2 is SQIVND in the germline V gene (reference sequence). The CDR3 nucleotides read TGTGCCAGTAGTGTAGCGGGGATCTCCTACGAGCAGTACTTC. This gives the protein CASSVAGISYEQYF.

This chain uses TRBV11-3 with TRBJ2-1; TRBD2 aligns across 7 bases. This CDR3 region has 14 residues. The germline gives CDR1 SGHNT, CDR2 YENEEA. J gave up 5 bases and V 1 base, and 2 bases lay outside the gene matches. The CDR3 spells CASSLGGGDNEQFF. The DNA for the CDR3 is TGTGCCAGCAGCTTAGGCGGGGGAGACAATGAGCAGTTCTTC.

The rearrangement uses TRBV9 and TRBJ2-1; 9 bases agree with TRBD2. The germline gives CDR1 SGDLS, CDR2 YYNGEE. This CDR3 contains 15 residues. V trimming: 0 bases; J trimming: 12 bases; junction bases outside the gene matches: 10. CDR3 residues: CASSVGDSGSAGQFF. CDR3 nucleotide sequence: TGTGCCAGCAGCGTAGGTGATAGCGGGAGTGCTGGGCAGTTCTTC.

The chain employs TRBV7-2 and TRBJ2-7; D might be TRBD1 (5 bases). Between the trimmed V and J ends, which lost 6 bases and 1 base, there was a span of 13 bases. Germline assignment: CDR1 SGHTA and CDR2 FQGNSA. This CDR3 region has 14 residues. This CDR3 reads CASRPIQESYEQYF. CDR3 DNA sequence: TGTGCCAGCAGGCCAATACAGGAATCCTACGAGCAGTACTTC.

As DNA, the CDR3 is TGTGCCAGCAGTTTATTCAGGGCCACCGGGGAGCTGTTTTTT. The encoded protein is CASSLFRATGELFF. The chain joins TRBV27 to TRBJ2-2, with D possibly being TRBD1 (5 bases). The CDR3 length is 14 residues. The germline V and J ends were trimmed by 1 base and 4 bases, with 7 bases remaining between them. Per the germline V gene, CDR1 is MNHEY and CDR2 is SMNVEV (reference sequence).

The chain combines TRBV5-1 with TRBJ1-2; D is unresolved. In germline, CDR1 is SGHRS, CDR2 YFSETQ. Trimming stripped 4 bases from V and 4 bases from J, with 14 bases between. The CDR3 length is 14 residues. The CDR3 loop is CASSRSGGSYGYTF. Written as DNA, the CDR3 is TGCGCCAGCAGCCGAAGCGGCGGCTCCTATGGCTACACCTTC.

The genes are TRBV30 and TRBJ2-7; possible D gene TRBD1, 6 bases. The CDR3 consists of 14 residues. Per the germline V gene, CDR1 is GTSNPN and CDR2 is SVGIG (reference sequence). V was cut by 0 bases and J by 4 bases, with 13 bases left in between. The CDR3 protein is CAWSVLQGPYEQYF. CDR3 bases: TGTGCCTGGAGTGTACTACAGGGCCCTTACGAGCAGTACTTC. The full variable domain, its missing parts supplied by reference TRBV30 and TRBJ2-7, is SQTIHQWPATLVQPVGSPLSLECTVEGTSNPNLYWYRQAAGRGLQLLFYSVGIGQISSEVPQNLSASRPQDRQFILSSKKLLLSDSGFYLCAWSVLQGPYEQYFGPGTRLTVT.

This sequence joins TRBV19 and TRBJ2-7; tentative D call: TRBD2 (5 bases). Germline V CDR1 and CDR2: LNHDA, SQIVND (reference sequence). The germline V and J ends were trimmed by 4 bases and 3 bases, with 10 bases remaining between them. This CDR3 contains 13 residues. The CDR3 here is CASSSGPNYEQYF. The CDR3 nucleotides are TGTGCCAGTAGTAGCGGGCCAAACTACGAGCAGTACTTC.

This chain joins TRBV19 and TRBJ2-6, with D possibly being TRBD1 (6 bases). CDR1 is LNHDA and CDR2 is SQIVND in the germline V gene (reference sequence). The CDR3 is 16 amino acids. Trimming removed 5 bases at V and 4 bases at J, with 15 bases between. The CDR3: CASSGSTGSGANVLTF. DNA of the CDR3: TGTGCCAGTAGTGGGTCGACAGGCTCGGGGGCCAACGTCCTGACTTTC.

The genes are TRBV9 and TRBJ1-4, with TRBD1 identical over 7 bases. Germline V gives CDR1 SGDLS, CDR2 YYNGEE. This CDR3 is 16 amino acids long. The junction had 10 bases not matched to a gene; V was cut back by 1 base and J by 7 bases. The CDR3 sequence: CASSVREGGVGEKLFF. The CDR3 DNA reads as TGTGCCAGCAGCGTAAGGGAAGGGGGCGTGGGTGAAAAACTGTTTTTT.

This chain connects TRBV5-5 to TRBJ2-7; the match to TRBD1 covers 9 bases. The germline V gene has CDR1 SGHKS and CDR2 YYEKEE (reference sequence). V shed 0 bases, J shed 4 bases, and the junction held 5 bases outside the gene matches. The CDR3 is made up of 15 amino acids. The CDR3 protein is CASSLALGTGYEQYF. CDR3 sequence (DNA): TGTGCCAGCAGCTTGGCCTTAGGGACAGGGTACGAGCAGTACTTC.

V usage is TRBV5-1 and J usage is TRBJ2-2; no reliable D call. CDR1 is SGHRS and CDR2 is YFSETQ in the germline V gene. The CDR3 consists of 15 residues. V shed 1 base and J shed 1 base, with 8 bases lying between them. The CDR3 spells CASSLNNQNTGELFF. Here the CDR3 DNA reads TGCGCCAGCAGCTTGAACAACCAGAACACCGGGGAGCTGTTTTTT.

The chain links TRBV18 to TRBJ1-2; unclear D gene. V dropped 3 bases and J dropped 5 bases, with 16 bases sitting between them. Looked up from germline, CDR1 is KGHSH and CDR2 is LQKENI. This CDR3 region has 15 residues. The CDR3 bases are TGTGCCAGCTCACCCAGCGGGCGGGAGAGATATGGCTACACCTTC. Translation gives CASSPSGRERYGYTF.

The chain joins TRBV7-6 to TRBJ1-5; perhaps TRBD1 as D (5 bases). Germline CDR1 and CDR2: SGHVS and FNYEAQ. CDR3 length: 15 amino acids. The V gene lost 1 base and the J gene lost 5 bases, with 12 bases spanning the gap. DNA for the CDR3: TGTGCCAGCAGCTTAGAGGGAGGGGTCGATCAGCCCCAGCATTTT. Translated, it gives CASSLEGGVDQPQHF.

This clone was counted a single time. This chain joins TRBV6-6 and TRBJ2-2; D ambiguous. Germline lookup yields CDR1 MNHNY and CDR2 SVGAGI (reference sequence). Trimming cost V 6 bases and J 1 base, with 9 bases left between them. The CDR3 loop spans 14 amino acids. The CDR3 region has the DNA TGTGCCAGCAGCAGACTTGAGAACACCGGGGAGCTGTTTTTT. It encodes CASSRLENTGELFF.

The genes are TRBV27 and TRBJ2-7; no firm D call. Per germline, CDR1 MNHEY and CDR2 SMNVEV (reference sequence). This CDR3 is 13 amino acids long. V was pared by 5 bases and J by 0 bases, with 8 bases between. CDR3 coding DNA: TGTGCCAGCAGTCACCCGAGCTCCTACGAGCAGTACTTC. Protein product: CASSHPSSYEQYF.